The 18 T cell receptor beta chains below all came from one sample that was sequenced in a study of CD8 T cells in ankylosing spondylitis. TCRdb passed the 5' RACE reads through MiXCR, listing each CDR3 protein once. Seen here are under 850,000 distinct CDR3 sequences, 15% to 20% observed once, and the top ten hold around 20%. Study results and limitations: A TCR beta motif of 7 to 9 highly homologous variants seemed to mark ankylosing spondylitis blood.

These receptors' targets are unknown. Sequenced sample: blood, either unsorted or a sorted T cell fraction (not recorded which). The source of these receptors is a male donor with ankylosing spondylitis.

This chain joins TRBV20-1 and TRBJ1-5; no definite D call. The germline V gene has CDR1 DFQATT and CDR2 SNEGSKA (reference sequence). Trimming stripped 5 bases from V and 3 bases from J, with 11 bases between. CDR3 length: 13 amino acids. CDR3 region: CSALDIPNQPQHF. CDR3 in DNA: TGCAGTGCTCTCGACATCCCCAATCAGCCCCAGCATTTT.

The V call is TRBV27, the J call TRBJ1-2, with 8 nucleotides matching TRBD1. Germline V lookup: CDR1 MNHEY, CDR2 SMNVEV (reference sequence). There are 13 residues in the CDR3. V lost 3 bases and J lost 4; bases outside the gene matches: 1. The CDR3 DNA is TGTGCCAGCAGTTTCGACAGGGGCTATGGCTACACCTTC. The encoded protein is CASSFDRGYGYTF.

This chain links TRBV15 with TRBJ2-3; D not certain. The V end lost 4 bases, the J end lost 2 bases, and 7 bases lay between the germline ends. Looked up from germline, CDR1 is LNHNV and CDR2 is YYDKDF (reference sequence). The CDR3 is 13 residues long. For the CDR3, the DNA is TGTGCCACCAGCAACGAACTCACAGATACGCAGTATTTT. This gives the protein CATSNELTDTQYF.

This chain connects TRBV29-1 to TRBJ1-2; possibly TRBD1 for D (6 bases). Germline V gene sequence: CDR1 SQVTM, CDR2 ANQGSEA. This CDR3 comprises 13 residues. The ends were cut back, 4 bases at V and 8 bases at J, with 17 bases in the middle. As DNA, the CDR3 is TGCAGCGTTGGGGGGGCGCCGATCTTAGGCTACACCTTC. Its translation is CSVGGAPILGYTF.

The V gene is TRBV18, the J gene TRBJ2-1, with TRBD2 matching 8 bases. CDR1 is KGHSH and CDR2 is LQKENI in the germline V gene. The CDR3 has 14 amino acids. Losses at the gene ends were 2 bases for V and 9 bases for J; bases not matched to a gene: 6. CDR3 nucleotide sequence: TGTGCCAGCTCACCAGGACAGCGGGAGTTTGAGCAGTTCTTC. Its protein product is CASSPGQREFEQFF.

V and J are TRBV5-1 and TRBJ2-5; D unclear. This CDR3 is 14 amino acids long. The germline V gene has CDR1 SGHRS and CDR2 YFSETQ. V lost 0 bases and J 0 bases, leaving 6 bases between the germline ends. CDR3 sequence (DNA): TGCGCCAGCAGCTTGGTAGCCTACCAAGAGACCCAGTACTTC. Encoded protein: CASSLVAYQETQYF. The complete variable domain, with remaining parts taken from reference TRBV5-1 and TRBJ2-5, reads KAGVTQTPRYLIKTRGQQVTLSCSPISGHRSVSWYQQTPGQGLQFLFEYFSETQRNKGNFPGRFSGRQFSNSRSEMNVSTLELGDSALYLCASSLVAYQETQYFGPGTRLLVL.

The chain couples TRBV30 to TRBJ2-1; the match to TRBD1 covers 8 bases. Germline assignment: CDR1 GTSNPN and CDR2 SVGIG (reference sequence). The CDR3 loop spans 16 amino acids. J lost 8 bases, V lost 5 bases, and 17 bases had no gene match. Here the CDR3 DNA reads TGTGCCTGGCAAATTACCAAGACAGGGGTGGGCGATGAGCAGTTCTTC. It is translated as CAWQITKTGVGDEQFF.

This clonotype has more than one count but fewer than ten. The rearrangement links TRBV6-1 to TRBJ2-1; maybe TRBD2 (6 bases). The CDR3 is 17 residues long. From germline, CDR1 is MNHNS and CDR2 SASEGT. Trimming shortened V by 7 bases and J by 4 bases, and 23 bases separated the two germline ends. In nucleotides, the CDR3 is TGTGCCAGCAACCCTCCCCCGGGACTCGCCTCTTACAATGAGCAGTTCTTC. It yields the protein CASNPPPGLASYNEQFF.

The gene calls are TRBV12-3 or TRBV12-4 and TRBJ2-2, with a weak D call TRBD2 (5 bases). The CDR3 loop spans 15 amino acids. V lost 3 bases to trimming and J lost 2 bases, with 10 bases between them. Written as DNA, the CDR3 is TGTGCCAGCAGTTTTCTAGGAGGCAACACCGGGGAGCTGTTTTTT. It specifies CASSFLGGNTGELFF.

This clonotype appeared a few times. The chain recombines TRBV24-1 with TRBJ2-3; unclear D gene. Germline CDR1 KGHDR, CDR2 SFDVKD. This CDR3 comprises 14 residues. V was pared by 2 bases and J by 4 bases, with 9 bases between. As DNA, the CDR3 is TGTGCCACCAGTGATTGGGGTTCAGCAGATACGCAGTATTTT. Amino acid sequence: CATSDWGSADTQYF.

The gene calls are TRBV4-2 and TRBJ1-3; D is undetermined. The CDR3 extends over 16 amino acids. V was trimmed by 0 bases and J by 0 bases, leaving 9 bases between them. CDR1 is LGHNA and CDR2 is YNFKEQ in the germline V gene. DNA for the CDR3: TGTGCCAGCAGCCAAGACCGGCTGTTCTCTGGAAACACCATATATTTT. Protein product: CASSQDRLFSGNTIYF.

The chain employs TRBV7-2 and TRBJ1-1, with unresolved D. Germline loops: CDR1 SGHTA, CDR2 FQGNSA. V was pared by 1 base and J by 1 base, with 10 bases between. This CDR3 contains 15 residues. The CDR3 DNA is TGTGCCAGCAGCTTAGATAATGAGTGGAACACTGAAGCTTTCTTT. Protein: CASSLDNEWNTEAFF.

This clonotype was detected a few times. The V call is TRBV20-1, the J call TRBJ2-1, with 9 bases that match TRBD2. J gave up 5 bases and V 3 bases, and 8 bases lay outside the gene matches. From germline, CDR1 is DFQATT and CDR2 SNEGSKA (reference sequence). The CDR3 length is 15 residues. Written as DNA, the CDR3 is TGCAGTGCTAGGGAACCACTAGCGGGCAACAATGAGCAGTTCTTC. Protein product: CSAREPLAGNNEQFF.

V gene TRBV28 combines with J gene TRBJ2-1; weak D call: TRBD2 (6 bases). The V and J ends lost 6 bases and 7 bases respectively, with 13 bases between them. The CDR3 length is 13 residues. Looked up from germline, CDR1 is MDHEN and CDR2 is SYDVKM. CDR3 region: CASRATSWNEQFF. Here the CDR3 DNA reads TGTGCCAGCAGGGCGACTAGTTGGAATGAGCAGTTCTTC.

J is TRBJ2-7 and V is TRBV7-3, with 7 bases identical to TRBD2. Per germline, CDR1 SGHTA and CDR2 FQGTGA. The junction had 11 bases not matched to a gene; V was cut back by 5 bases and J by 1 base. The CDR3 extends over 16 amino acids. CDR3 protein: CASSPEAGFGSYEQYF. In DNA form, the CDR3 reads TGTGCCAGCAGCCCCGAAGCGGGATTCGGGTCCTACGAGCAGTACTTC. The full variable domain, completed using reference TRBV7-3 and TRBJ2-7, is GAGVSQTPSNKVTEKGKYVELRCDPISGHTALYWYRQSLGQGPEFLIYFQGTGAADDSGLPNDRFFAVRPEGSVSTLKIQRTERGDSAVYLCASSPEAGFGSYEQYFGPGTRLTVT.

The chain couples TRBV5-1 to TRBJ2-5; D may correspond to TRBD1 or TRBD2 (5 bases each). V was clipped by 1 base and J by 7 bases, with 20 bases between them. The CDR3 consists of 16 residues. The germline V gene encodes CDR1 SGHRS and CDR2 YFSETQ. CDR3 DNA sequence: TGCGCCAGCAGCTTGAATCTGGGGGAAGTAAGTGTGACCCAGTACTTC. It codes for CASSLNLGEVSVTQYF.

This chain links TRBV28 with TRBJ2-1, with TRBD1 matching 7 bases. V shed 4 bases, J shed 0 bases, and the junction held 9 bases outside the gene matches. This CDR3 comprises 17 residues. The germline V gene encodes CDR1 MDHEN and CDR2 SYDVKM. In DNA, the CDR3 is TGTGCCAGCAGTTCGTCTCTCAGGGGGAGCTCCTACAATGAGCAGTTCTTC. Protein product: CASSSSLRGSSYNEQFF.

This clonotype was recorded once. V is TRBV18 and J is TRBJ2-1, with D tentatively TRBD2 (6 bases). The CDR3 consists of 15 residues. Per the germline V gene, CDR1 is KGHSH and CDR2 is LQKENI. The V end was cut by 3 bases, the J end by 1 base, with 10 bases between. The CDR3 loop is CASSPTRESYNEQFF. For the CDR3, the DNA is TGTGCCAGCTCACCTACTCGGGAGTCCTACAATGAGCAGTTCTTC.